This is a list of T cell receptor beta chains from one sample in a study of blood T cell repertoires in COVID-19. Data came from immunoSEQ multiplex PCR; TCRdb stores just in-frame clones and leaves some out. The table records roughly 120,000 clones, about 92% of them present only once. Sequencing input: peripheral blood. These TCRs come from a man aged 60 to 69 with COVID-19, enrolled during active disease. Each CDR3 is given with its conserved first and last residue. D genes are given only for firm matches. Not every row has a clone size; where given, it reads once, few, many or a size class.

NA	TRBV10-2	TRBJ2-7	NA	TGCGCCAGCAGTGAGTCGACGGGATTTGGCGAGCAGTACTTC	CASSESTGFGEQYF
NA	TRBV5-6	TRBJ1-3	NA	TGTGCCAGCAGCTTGGGGCCCGGAAACACCATATATTTT	CASSLGPGNTIYF
NA	TRBV24-1	TRBJ2-6	NA	NA	CATSDSGQGVGANVLTF
NA	TRBV7-2	TRBJ1-5	NA	TGTGCCAGCAGCTCCTCTATCCATCTCACGGCCCAGCATTTT	CASSSSIHLTAQHF
NA	TRBV5-4	TRBJ1-4	few	TGTGCCAGCAGTGAGGGTGGACGGTGGAATGAAAAACTGTTTTTT	CASSEGGRWNEKLFF
NA	TRBV7-3	TRBJ2-1	NA	TGTGCCAGCAGCTACCCAGGGGTAGACAATGAGCAGTTCTTC	CASSYPGVDNEQFF
TRBD2	TRBV7-2	TRBJ2-7	NA	TGTGCCAGCAGCTTCGGGACTAGCGGGAGGTCCATCTCCTACGAGCAGTACTTC	CASSFGTSGRSISYEQYF
TRBD2	TRBV7-8	TRBJ2-1	NA	TGTGCCAGCAGCTTTGGTAGCGGGAGACCGCCATGGAATGAGCAGTTCTTC	CASSFGSGRPPWNEQFF
TRBD1	TRBV4-1	TRBJ2-5	NA	TGCGCCAGCAGCCACATACCTCTTCAGGGGGCTCGGGAGACCCAGTACTTC	CASSHIPLQGARETQYF
TRBD1	TRBV19	TRBJ1-2	NA	TGTGCCAGTAGTAGGGGGACAGGACCCTATGGCTACACCTTC	CASSRGTGPYGYTF
NA	TRBV18	TRBJ1-1	NA	TGTGCCACCCCGAATTCAGGGGAAAACACTGAGGCTTTCTTT	CATPNSGENTEAFF
TRBD2	TRBV6-6	TRBJ2-3	NA	TGTGCCAGCAGTCGGCCCCGGGCGGGAGGCCTATCAACTAGCACAGATACGCAGTATTTT	CASSRPRAGGLSTSTDTQYF
NA	TRBV7-9	TRBJ2-1	NA	TGTGCCAGCAGAGGGGGGGCGGACTACTACAATGAGCAGTTCTTC	CASRGGADYYNEQFF
NA	TRBV14	TRBJ2-2	NA	TGTGCCAGCAGCCAGTGGGGCTACCCCACCGGGGAGCTGTTTTTT	CASSQWGYPTGELFF
TRBD2	TRBV7-3	TRBJ2-1	NA	TGTGCCAGCAGACTAAGCGGGAGCGCCTACAATGAGCAGTTCTTC	CASRLSGSAYNEQFF
TRBD1	TRBV24-1	TRBJ2-5	NA	TGTGCCACCAGTGATCAGGACAGGGTTCAAGAGACCCAGTACTTC	CATSDQDRVQETQYF
NA	TRBV6-5	TRBJ2-7	once	TGTGCCAGCAGTTACTCGGGCGGGTCCTACGAGCAGTACTTC	CASSYSGGSYEQYF
TRBD2	TRBV7-2	TRBJ2-7	NA	TGTGCCAGCAGCTTAGAGCGGGACTCCTACGAGCAGTACTTC	CASSLERDSYEQYF
TRBD1	TRBV6-5	TRBJ1-1	NA	TGTGCCGGAGGGACAGCCTTTAACACTGAAGCTTTCTTT	CAGGTAFNTEAFF
NA	TRBV5-1	TRBJ1-1	NA	TGCGCCAGCAGTGGGATAGGGGACACTGAAGCTTTCTTT	CASSGIGDTEAFF
NA	TRBV30	TRBJ2-7	NA	TGTGCCTGGAACCGGGACTCCCTACCATACGAGCAGTACTTC	CAWNRDSLPYEQYF
NA	TRBV2	TRBJ1-3	few	TGTGCCAGCAGGACAACAAACACCATATATTTT	CASRTTNTIYF
NA	TRBV7-3	TRBJ2-5	NA	TGTGCCAGCAGCTCCCAGCCGGGGTCGCAAGAGACCCAGTACTTC	CASSSQPGSQETQYF
TRBD2	TRBV18	TRBJ2-3	NA	TGTGCCAGCTCACCACGACCTAGCGGGAGAATCACTAGCACAGATACGCAGTATTTT	CASSPRPSGRITSTDTQYF
TRBD1	TRBV12-5	TRBJ2-5	NA	TGTGCTAGTGGTTTATGGACAGGCTTTGGGACCCAGTACTTC	CASGLWTGFGTQYF
NA	TRBV7-6	TRBJ2-3	NA	TGTGCCAGCAGTTTTTCGGCGGGCGGGGATACGCAGTATTTT	CASSFSAGGDTQYF
NA	TRBV3-1/TRBV3-2	TRBJ2-2	NA	TGTGCCAGCAGCCAAGATATTGGGGCGGGAAGCACCGGGGAGCTGTTTTTT	CASSQDIGAGSTGELFF
TRBD1	TRBV19	TRBJ1-2	NA	TGTGCCAGCGGGGGTCAGGGACAGGGGGCACCTCGGTCTAACTATGGCTACACCTTC	CASGGQGQGAPRSNYGYTF
TRBD1	TRBV7-9	TRBJ2-7	once	TGTGCCAGCAGCACCTGGACAGGGGGCGGGTACGAGCAGTACTTC	CASSTWTGGGYEQYF
TRBD1	TRBV20-1	TRBJ1-1	NA	TGCAGTGCAAACAGGGGGGCTGAAGCTTTCTTT	CSANRGAEAFF
NA	TRBV4-1	TRBJ1-3	NA	TGCGCCAGCAGCCAAGGACAGGATCTCTCTGGAAACACCATATATTTT	CASSQGQDLSGNTIYF
NA	TRBV9	TRBJ1-5	once	TGTGCCAGCAGCGTTACTACTCCCCTTAATAAGCCCCAGCATTTT	CASSVTTPLNKPQHF
NA	TRBV11-2	TRBJ2-3	NA	TGTGCCAGCAGCTTAAATTGGGCAGCCGGCGATACGCAGTATTTT	CASSLNWAAGDTQYF
NA	TRBV19	TRBJ2-5	once	TGTGCCAGTAGGCGAACCGGGGAGTACCAAGAGACCCAGTACTTC	CASRRTGEYQETQYF
NA	TRBV5-4	TRBJ2-3	few	TGTGCCAGCAGCTTTCCCGGTAGCACAGATACGCAGTATTTT	CASSFPGSTDTQYF
NA	TRBV7-9	TRBJ1-2	NA	TGTGCCAGCAGCTCCCACTCGAGGGGCTACACCTTC	CASSSHSRGYTF
TRBD1	TRBV11-3	TRBJ1-2	NA	TGTGCCAGCAGCTTAGTGGGACAGGGAAACTATGGCTACACCTTC	CASSLVGQGNYGYTF
TRBD1	TRBV5-4	TRBJ1-2	NA	TGTGCCAGCAGCTTTATGACAGGGGGTTATGGCTACACCTTC	CASSFMTGGYGYTF
TRBD1	TRBV2	TRBJ1-1	NA	TGTGCCAGCAGTAAACAGGGGGCTTTTATGAACACTGAAGCTTTCTTT	CASSKQGAFMNTEAFF
NA	TRBV19	TRBJ2-7	NA	TGTGCCAGTAGTATAGAGTGGAGGGCAGGGTACTCCTACGAGCAGTACTTC	CASSIEWRAGYSYEQYF